This T cell receptor (beta chain) was profiled in a study of response to subunit inactivated influenza vaccine. As regards this clonotype: Its antigen is as yet unknown.

Whole-study results and caveats: It was suggested by the authors that few new T cells are recruited by each seasonal influenza vaccination.

In TCRdb, the RT-PCR reads were re-called with MiXCR into one record per CDR3 protein. The table records 560,000 or so distinct CDR3 sequences, roughly 8.2% of them present only once. Germline V gene sequence: CDR1 GTSNPN, CDR2 SVGIG (reference sequence). J gave up 12 bases and V 0 bases, and 12 bases lay outside the gene matches. This CDR3 contains 15 residues. This TCR was recovered from a man between 45 and 75 years old who received an inactivated influenza vaccine. The source was PBMCs from blood, collected 23 to 25 months after vaccination. The V call is TRBV30, the J call TRBJ2-7, with 12 bases identical to TRBD2. CDR3 coding DNA: TGTGCCTGGAGTGTACAGCTAGCGGGGGGGCACGTGCGGTACTTC. It codes for CAWSVQLAGGHVRYF.